This TCR beta chain was observed in a study of blood T cell repertoires in COVID-19. Study information: From the United States, Italy and Spain came samples of acute and convalescent COVID-19. T cells, B-cell-depleted T cells, or PBMCs supplied cDNA or gDNA.

Germline assignment: CDR1 MNHEY and CDR2 SVGEGT. The CDR3 extends over 13 amino acids. V was cut by 2 bases and J by 1 base, with 6 bases left in between. How the authors handled the data: Amplifying reference gene primers gave estimates of nucleated cell counts. Produced via immunoSEQ multiplex PCR; TCRdb's table is partial and in-frame only. The V and J calls and clone size were taken over from that table, and D and trimming were inferred from the DNA. The data show tens of thousands of clones, about 74% seen once. This receptor was identified in a human donor in a cohort sampled during active COVID-19. The sample taken for sequencing was peripheral blood. The J gene is TRBJ2-7, the V gene TRBV6-2 or TRBV6-3; no clear D gene. CDR3 residues: CASSYELSYEQYF. CDR3 nucleotides: TGTGCCAGCAGTTACGAGTTATCCTACGAGCAGTACTTC.